The clone carrying this T cell receptor beta chain appeared many times. Germline CDR1 SGHTA, CDR2 FQGNSA. V was cut by 1 base and J by 6 bases, with 13 bases left in between. The CDR3 has 15 amino acids. Exclusion covered patients with other autoimmune diseases or uncontrolled infections (as well as pregnancy or lactation). A volume of 8.5 to 10 ml of fresh peripheral blood supplied the PBMCs. The sample belongs to a study of Graves' ophthalmopathy and Graves' hyperthyroidism. RNA transcripts provided the template for amplifying TCR beta CDR3 regions. A first-round RT-PCR used HTBI primers, followed by a second-round multiplex PCR. Each CDR3 protein is one row after TCRdb ran MiXCR on the multiplex PCR reads. There are over 500,000 distinct CDR3 sequences in the sample; 22% occur only once, and more than 5.5% lies in the top ten.

This rearrangement joins TRBV7-2 to TRBJ1-5; no definite D call. Material for sequencing was peripheral blood. The source of this sequence is a woman younger than 35 with stable Graves' hyperthyroidism. Some clones in this sample may be carry-over from other donors' samples. Here the CDR3 reads CASSLGSGGGQPQHF. In nucleotides, the CDR3 is TGTGCCAGCAGCTTAGGGAGTGGTGGCGGTCAGCCCCAGCATTTT.